The 31 T cell receptor beta chains below were found in one sample sequenced in a study of blood T cell repertoires in COVID-19. The method was immunoSEQ multiplex PCR; TCRdb's version includes in-frame clones alone and lacks a portion of them. The repertoire consists of under 80,000 clones, with 80% to 90% occurring once and the leading ten covering nearly 5%. Sequenced: peripheral blood. These receptors were obtained from a woman of 80 years or more with active or convalescent COVID-19.

The rearrangement uses TRBV28 and TRBJ1-3, with D unresolved. From germline, CDR1 is MDHEN and CDR2 SYDVKM. The germline V and J ends were trimmed by 4 bases and 3 bases, with 13 bases remaining between them. CDR3 length equals 15 residues. The CDR3 DNA reads as TGTGCCAGCAGTTCGGCGATACAGCTTGGAAACACCATATATTTT. Residues: CASSSAIQLGNTIYF.

The genes are TRBV7-9 and TRBJ2-7; 10 nucleotides line up with TRBD2. This CDR3 is 14 amino acids long. V lost 1 base, J lost 6 bases, and 3 bases stayed unmatched. Per the germline V gene, CDR1 is SEHNR and CDR2 is FQNEAQ (reference sequence). CDR3 in amino acids: CASSLVLAGVEQYF. The CDR3 DNA follows: TGTGCCAGCAGCTTAGTCCTAGCGGGAGTCGAGCAGTACTTC.

This clone was observed a single time. Other DNA variants within this sample encode the same CDR3. The chain uses TRBV2 and TRBJ2-2; 8 nucleotides line up with TRBD2. CDR1 SNHLY and CDR2 FYNNEI come from the germline V gene. This CDR3 has 17 residues. In DNA, the CDR3 is TGTCCCACCACCCGGGACGGGGGGGGAGGGGACACCGGGGAGCTGTTTTTT. The encoded protein is CPTTRDGGGGDTGELFF.

V usage is TRBV3-1 (or the pseudogene TRBV3-2) and J usage is TRBJ1-1, with TRBD1 matching 8 bases. CDR1 is LGHDT, CDR2 YNNKEL, per germline (reference sequence). V dropped 1 base and J dropped 4; count of bases not matched to a gene: 8. CDR3 length equals 16 residues. This chain's CDR3 is CASSQGATGGGTEAFF. The CDR3 region has the DNA TGTGCCAGCAGCCAAGGAGCAACAGGGGGAGGCACTGAAGCTTTCTTT.

The J gene is TRBJ2-2, the V gene TRBV9, with 10 bases matching TRBD2. V was pared by 0 bases and J by 2 bases, with 7 bases of the junction left unmatched. The length of the CDR3 is 18 residues. CDR1 and CDR2 from the germline V gene are SGDLS and YYNGEE. The chain's CDR3 is CASSVVPSGSHNTGELFF. CDR3 sequence (DNA): TGTGCCAGCAGCGTAGTTCCTAGCGGGAGTCACAACACCGGGGAGCTGTTTTTT.

The V and J genes are TRBV10-3 and TRBJ2-7, with TRBD2 matching over 8 bases. The germline V gene encodes CDR1 ENHRY and CDR2 SYGVKD. The CDR3 runs to 12 residues. V lost 11 bases, J lost 5 bases, and 8 bases stayed unmatched. The CDR3 DNA follows: TGTGCCCTGAGCGGGAGAGGTGACGAGCAGTACTTC. As protein: CALSGRGDEQYF.

The chain recombines TRBV18 with TRBJ2-5; unclear D gene. Germline values: CDR1 KGHSH, CDR2 LQKENI. V lost 3 bases, J lost 1 base, and 6 bases lay in between. This CDR3 spans 13 amino acids. The CDR3 reads CASSPRLQETQYF. The CDR3 nucleotides are TGTGCCAGCTCACCGCGCCTCCAAGAGACCCAGTACTTC.

CDR3 protein: CASSFPGSVNEQFF. DNA of the CDR3: TGTGCCAGCAGTTTCCCCGGGAGTGTCAATGAGCAGTTCTTC. The chain has TRBV6-5 and TRBJ2-1; D may be TRBD2 (6 bases). CDR3 length: 14 residues. Trimming pared 4 bases from V and 6 bases from J, leaving 13 bases between. Germline V gene lookup returns CDR1 MNHEY and CDR2 SVGAGI.

This sequence joins TRBV7-6 and TRBJ1-2; the D gene is possibly TRBD1 (5 bases). V was shortened by 0 bases and J by 9 bases, with 8 bases between the two germline ends. The CDR3 covers 12 residues. Germline V gene lookup returns CDR1 SGHVS and CDR2 FNYEAQ. CDR3 nucleotides: TGTGCCAGCAGCTTAGCGGGGGGGAGCTACACCTTC. Its translation: CASSLAGGSYTF. Full variable domain (rest looked up from reference TRBV7-6 and TRBJ1-2): GAGVSQSPRYKVTKRGQDVALRCDPISGHVSLYWYRQALGQGPEFLTYFNYEAQQDKSGLPNDRFSAERPEGSISTLTIQRTEQRDSAMYRCASSLAGGSYTFGSGTRLTVV.

V gene TRBV5-1 combines with J gene TRBJ2-5; possibly TRBD2 for D (6 bases). Germline V gives CDR1 SGHRS, CDR2 YFSETQ. The CDR3 contains 15 residues. The germline V and J ends were trimmed by 0 bases and 4 bases, with 13 bases remaining between them. The CDR3 here is CASSLGFGGGETQYF. CDR3 sequence (DNA): TGCGCCAGCAGCTTGGGGTTCGGGGGAGGAGAGACCCAGTACTTC.

Ten or more counts support this clone. The chain employs TRBV2 and TRBJ1-5; D unresolved. This CDR3 is built from 15 residues. Per germline, CDR1 SNHLY and CDR2 FYNNEI. Between the trimmed V and J ends, which lost 2 bases and 0 bases, there was a span of 8 bases. The chain's CDR3 is CASSEYEHSNQPQHF. DNA for the CDR3: TGTGCCAGCAGTGAATACGAACATAGCAATCAGCCCCAGCATTTT.

This clone was counted a single time. Here the CDR3 reads CASSAGQGGGYTF. The DNA for the CDR3 is TGTGCCAGCAGTGCGGGACAGGGAGGAGGCTACACCTTC. This chain links TRBV2 with TRBJ1-2; 9 bases agree with TRBD1. Germline lookup yields CDR1 SNHLY and CDR2 FYNNEI. Losses at the gene ends were 4 bases for V and 8 bases for J; bases not matched to a gene: 5. The CDR3 is made up of 13 amino acids.

V usage is TRBV29-1 and J usage is TRBJ2-7, with 8 bases aligning to TRBD1. Unmatched junction bases numbered 8, after V lost 7 bases and J lost 0 bases. Germline assignment: CDR1 SQVTM and CDR2 ANQGSEA. This CDR3 region has 14 residues. CDR3 residues: CSAGEQGASYEQYF. CDR3 in DNA: TGCAGCGCTGGGGAGCAGGGGGCCTCCTACGAGCAGTACTTC.

This clone was observed many times. This rearrangement joins TRBV7-8 to TRBJ2-7, with 8 bases identical to TRBD2. Unmatched junction bases numbered 7, after V lost 0 bases and J lost 6 bases. Germline CDR1 and CDR2: SGHVS and FQNEAQ. This CDR3 region has 15 residues. CDR3 in amino acids: CASSLASGLASEQYF. The CDR3 DNA reads as TGTGCCAGCAGCTTAGCCTCTGGACTAGCCTCCGAGCAGTACTTC. Together with reference TRBV7-8 and TRBJ2-7, the CDR3 gives the full variable domain: GAGVSQSPRYKVAKRGQDVALRCDPISGHVSLFWYQQALGQGPEFLTYFQNEAQLDKSGLPSDRFFAERPEGSVSTLKIQRTQQEDSAVYLCASSLASGLASEQYFGPGTRLTVT.

The chain links TRBV5-4 to TRBJ1-1, with TRBD1 matching 7 bases. The CDR3 consists of 15 residues. The trim removed 5 bases at V and 3 bases at J, leaving 10 bases unmatched. CDR1 and CDR2 (germline): SGHNT, YYREEE (reference sequence). The chain's CDR3 is CASRRQGTRDTEAFF. Written as DNA, the CDR3 is TGTGCCAGCAGGCGACAGGGAACAAGGGACACTGAAGCTTTCTTT.

This clone turned up a few times. This chain links TRBV7-2 with TRBJ2-7; TRBD1 matches 7 bases. V shed 6 bases, J shed 3 bases, and the junction held 5 bases outside the gene matches. The CDR3 loop spans 13 amino acids. In germline, CDR1 is SGHTA, CDR2 FQGNSA. In nucleotides, the CDR3 is TGTGCCAGCAGTCCCAGGGGGAGCTACGAGCAGTACTTC. Its protein is CASSPRGSYEQYF.

The rearrangement joins TRBV5-6 to TRBJ1-5; possible D gene TRBD1, 5 bases. This CDR3 is built from 16 residues. Trimming removed 2 bases from V and 5 bases from J, with 17 bases in between. Germline V gives CDR1 SGHDT, CDR2 YYEEEE. CDR3 region: CASSLGQGRPYQPQHF. In DNA, the CDR3 is TGTGCCAGCAGCTTAGGGCAGGGAAGGCCGTATCAGCCCCAGCATTTT.

In this sample, this clone turned up a few times. The chain combines TRBV28 with TRBJ2-7; D ambiguous. Germline CDR1 MDHEN, CDR2 SYDVKM. The CDR3 is made up of 11 amino acids. The V end lost 6 bases, the J end lost 6 bases, and 9 bases lay between the germline ends. CDR3 nucleotide sequence: TGTGCCAGCAGCCTGCGAGGCGAGCAGTACTTC. Amino acids: CASSLRGEQYF. Filled out from reference TRBV28 and TRBJ2-7, the complete variable domain reads DVKVTQSSRYLVKRTGEKVFLECVQDMDHENMFWYRQDPGLGLRLIYFSYDVKMKEKGDIPEGYSVSREKKERFSLILESASTNQTSMYLCASSLRGEQYFGPGTRLTVT.

The rearrangement joins TRBV4-3 to TRBJ1-2, with 8 nucleotides matching TRBD1. CDR1 and CDR2 from the germline V gene are LGHNA and YSLEER. The CDR3 runs 15 residues. J gave up 1 base and V 5 bases, and 6 bases lay outside the gene matches. The DNA for the CDR3 is TGCGCCAGCAGCTCCCGGACAGGGAGTAACTATGGCTACACCTTC. This encodes CASSSRTGSNYGYTF.

V usage is TRBV7-9 and J usage is TRBJ2-2, with TRBD1 matching 9 bases. The germline V gene encodes CDR1 SEHNR and CDR2 FQNEAQ (reference sequence). J lost 5 bases, V lost 5 bases, and 6 bases had no gene match. The CDR3 length is 15 residues. For the CDR3, the DNA is TGTGCCAGCAGCACTGGGACAGGGATAACCGGGGAGCTGTTTTTT. Encoded protein: CASSTGTGITGELFF. The entire variable domain, with the rest obtained from reference TRBV7-9 and TRBJ2-2, is as follows: DTGVSQNPRHKITKRGQNVTFRCDPISEHNRLYWYRQTLGQGPEFLTYFQNEAQLEKSRLLSDRFSAERPKGSFSTLEIQRTEQGDSAMYLCASSTGTGITGELFFGEGSRLTVL.

This clone occurred a few times. The J gene is TRBJ2-1, the V gene TRBV11-2; TRBD1 agrees at 7 bases. Germline V lookup: CDR1 SGHAT, CDR2 FQNNGV. J gave up 0 bases and V 3 bases, and 11 bases lay outside the gene matches. The CDR3 spans 18 residues. The CDR3 region is CASSLRQGPSSSYNEQFF. CDR3 nucleotide sequence: TGTGCCAGCAGCTTGAGACAGGGACCGTCGAGCTCCTACAATGAGCAGTTCTTC.

In this sample, this clone turned up a few times. The chain combines TRBV5-1 with TRBJ2-7; 8 bases line up with TRBD2. This CDR3 region has 16 residues. Trimming at V came to 0 bases and at J to 3 bases, leaving 8 bases not matched to a gene. Germline V gene lookup returns CDR1 SGHRS and CDR2 YFSETQ. DNA of the CDR3: TGCGCCAGCAGCTTGGGAGGGCTAGCGGGCCTCTACGAGCAGTACTTC. It encodes CASSLGGLAGLYEQYF.

The rearrangement links TRBV7-9 to TRBJ2-1, with 8 nucleotides matching TRBD1. CDR3 length: 13 amino acids. V trimming: 0 bases; J trimming: 16 bases; junction bases outside the gene matches: 8. Germline V gene lookup returns CDR1 SEHNR and CDR2 FQNEAQ (reference sequence). CDR3 protein: CASSLAGGQGSFF. As DNA, the CDR3 is TGTGCCAGCAGCTTAGCGGGAGGACAGGGCAGTTTCTTC.

This chain connects TRBV7-1 to TRBJ2-7; 15 bases align to TRBD2. TRBV7-1 counts as an open reading frame of uncertain function. Trimming at V came to 3 bases and at J to 3 bases, leaving 27 bases not matched to a gene. The CDR3 has 24 amino acids. The chain's CDR3 is CASSSPRTSGRDDLQGLSYYEQYF. Written as DNA, the CDR3 is TGTGCCAGCAGCTCCCCACGGACTAGCGGGAGGGACGACCTACAGGGTTTAAGTTACTACGAGCAGTACTTC.

The J gene is TRBJ1-2, the V gene TRBV29-1, with 7 bases identical to TRBD1. CDR1 and CDR2 (germline): SQVTM, ANQGSEA. The CDR3 length is 14 residues. The trim removed 2 bases at V and 4 bases at J, leaving 7 bases unmatched. In DNA form, the CDR3 reads TGCAGCGTTGAACTGACAGGGTTAGGCTATGGCTACACCTTC. Amino acids: CSVELTGLGYGYTF.

The chain joins TRBV19 to TRBJ2-7, with TRBD1 matching 8 bases. The trim removed 3 bases at V and 2 bases at J, leaving 6 bases unmatched. Germline CDR1 LNHDA, CDR2 SQIVND (reference sequence). The CDR3 loop spans 15 amino acids. CDR3 bases: TGTGCCAGTAGTATTTACAGGGGGGCTGCCTACGAGCAGTACTTC. This gives the protein CASSIYRGAAYEQYF. The full variable domain, its missing parts supplied by reference TRBV19 and TRBJ2-7, is DGGITQSPKYLFRKEGQNVTLSCEQNLNHDAMYWYRQDPGQGLRLIYYSQIVNDFQKGDIAEGYSVSREKKESFPLTVTSAQKNPTAFYLCASSIYRGAAYEQYFGPGTRLTVT.

V gene TRBV19 combines with J gene TRBJ1-1; 7 bases fit TRBD1. Germline CDR1 LNHDA, CDR2 SQIVND (reference sequence). The CDR3 extends over 13 amino acids. J gave up 1 base and V 8 bases, and 4 bases lay outside the gene matches. The chain's CDR3 is CASGRTGNTEAFF. The CDR3 coding sequence is TGTGCCAGTGGGAGGACAGGGAACACTGAAGCTTTCTTT.

V gene TRBV28 combines with J gene TRBJ2-5; TRBD2 aligns across 13 bases. Germline lookup yields CDR1 MDHEN and CDR2 SYDVKM. CDR3 length: 16 residues. The V segment lost 3 bases and the J segment 4 bases; nucleotides outside the gene matches: 5. CDR3 bases: TGTGCCAGCAGTTTCGGACTAGCGGGAGCCCGAGAGACCCAGTACTTC. Its translation: CASSFGLAGARETQYF.

V usage is TRBV21-1 and J usage is TRBJ2-3; the table's D call TRBD2 went unverified against the DNA. TRBV21-1 is termed a pseudogene. CDR3 size: 16 residues. Here the CDR3 DNA reads TGTGCCAGCAGCAAAGCGAGGCGGAGAAGCACAGATACGCAGTATTTT. Translated: CASSKARRRSTDTQYF.

The table lists this clone with a few counts. The J gene is TRBJ2-7, the V gene TRBV28; weak D call: TRBD2 (6 bases). V was clipped by 5 bases and J by 0 bases, with 23 bases between them. Germline lookup yields CDR1 MDHEN and CDR2 SYDVKM. The CDR3 length is 18 residues. CDR3 DNA sequence: TGTGCCAGCAGTCTCTCTCCGGGACTGGGTTCGGGCTCCTACGAGCAGTACTTC. Protein: CASSLSPGLGSGSYEQYF.

This clone showed up just once. J is TRBJ1-2 and V is TRBV4-3, with 7 bases that match TRBD1. Germline trimming cut 4 bases from V and 1 base from J; bases unmatched to any gene: 6. Germline CDR1 LGHNA, CDR2 YSLEER. The CDR3 has 15 amino acids. The CDR3 reads CASSRDTGVNYGYTF. For the CDR3, the DNA is TGCGCCAGCAGCCGAGATACAGGGGTTAACTATGGCTACACCTTC.